The clone carrying this T cell receptor (beta chain) was recorded at least ten times. What it binds is not known. The data originate from a study of molecular identifiers for immune sequencing clone quantification. The V segment lost 6 bases and the J segment 6 bases; nucleotides outside the gene matches: 8. The CDR3 runs 15 residues. Germline CDR1 is PRHDT and CDR2 is FYEKMQ (reference sequence). Previously reported methods and listed TCR primers produced the bulk TCR libraries. TCRdb reprocessed the PCR reads via MiXCR and lists one record per CDR3 protein. Among over 300,000 distinct CDR3 sequences listed, 24% were seen once. General study findings and limits: Jurkat TCR RNA spiked in from one cell reportedly remained identifiable amid about a million naive cells.

With RNA at 10%, 30% or 50%, naive CD8 libraries came from around 20,000 to 1,000,000 sorted cells. Sorting captured naive CD8 T cells as CD8+CD4-CCR7+CD45RA+. This sequence joins TRBV13 and TRBJ2-2; 9 nucleotides agree with TRBD1. Source material: naive CD8+ T cells from blood, with Jurkat cell RNA spiked in. Subset here: FACS-sorted CD8+CD4-CCR7+CD45RA+ naive T cells. This clonotype was obtained from a human donor in good health. Some libraries in this study had Jurkat cell RNA spiked in. CDR3 in DNA: TGTGCCAGCAGGCCGGACAGGGGCTTTTCCGGGGAGCTGTTTTTT. Translation gives CASRPDRGFSGELFF.